A selection of T cell receptor beta chains follows, all from one sample in a study of shared clonotypes between healthy human individuals. TCRdb's copy holds only in-frame clones and misses some; the assay was immunoSEQ multiplex PCR. The sample consists of about 450,000 clones, 70% to 80% of them appearing once. Sequenced sample: PBMCs. The receptors come from a woman aged 40-49 years in good health. Some clones in this sample may be carry-over from other donors' samples. Each CDR3 is given with its conserved first and last residue. D genes are given only for firm matches. Rows give clone size only sometimes, using once, few, many, or a class for an expanded clone.

TRBJ2-7	TRBV5-1	-	-	TGCGCCAGCAGCTTAGCGGGCGCGAAAAGTGAGCAGTACTTC	CASSLAGAKSEQYF
TRBJ2-1	TRBV7-3	-	TRBD2	TGTGCCAGCAGCTTATTTGTAGCGGGAGTGAATGAGCAGTTCTTC	CASSLFVAGVNEQFF
TRBJ2-3	TRBV27	-	-	TGTGCCAGCAGTTTAGGGGAACCCCCCACAGATACGCAGTATTTT	CASSLGEPPTDTQYF
TRBJ2-1	TRBV15	once	-	TGTGCCACCAGCAGCGTCCTCGGTCAGACCCTACCCAATGAGCAGTTCTTC	CATSSVLGQTLPNEQFF
TRBJ1-5	TRBV6-5	-	-	TGTGCCAGCAGTTACTCGAGAAATCAGCCCCAGCATTTT	CASSYSRNQPQHF
TRBJ2-2	TRBV7-3	-	TRBD2	TGTGCCAGCAGCCCCCAGCCCGTTTTAGCGGGGGGAGAGACCGGGGAGCTGTTTTTT	CASSPQPVLAGGETGELFF
TRBJ1-2	TRBV27	once	-	TGTGCCAGCAGTTTAACTTGGCCGAGCCCTTATGGCTACACCTTC	CASSLTWPSPYGYTF
TRBJ1-5	TRBV5-1	few	-	TGCGCCAGCAGCTTGGGGGGGGCGTGGCAGCCCCAGCATTTT	CASSLGGAWQPQHF
TRBJ2-7	TRBV7-9	-	-	TGTGCCAGCAGCTCACAGGGATCCTACGAGCAGTACTTC	CASSSQGSYEQYF
TRBJ2-1	TRBV11-2	-	-	TGTGCCAGCAGCTTAGAACGAGCGGGCGAGCAGTTCTTC	CASSLERAGEQFF
TRBJ2-3	TRBV7-3	-	TRBD2	TGTGCCAGCAGCATTACTAGCGGGAGTAGCACAGATACGCAGTATTTT	CASSITSGSSTDTQYF
TRBJ2-7	TRBV5-1	-	-	TGCGCCAGCAGCTACCAACCTTCCTACGAGCAGTACTTC	CASSYQPSYEQYF
TRBJ2-1	TRBV11-2	-	-	TGTGCCAGCAGCTTAGAGGACCGCTCCTACAATGAGCAGTTCTTC	CASSLEDRSYNEQFF
TRBJ1-1	TRBV11-3	-	-	TGTGCCAGCAGCTTCGGCAGGGAGACTGAAGCTTTCTTT	CASSFGRETEAFF
TRBJ2-4	TRBV5-4	-	TRBD2	TGTGCCAGCAGCTTCGGTCTAGCGGGAGTTGGAGCCAAAAACATTCAGTACTTC	CASSFGLAGVGAKNIQYF
TRBJ2-7	TRBV6-5	-	TRBD1	TGTGCCAGCACCATGGGACAGACTCACGAGCAGTACTTC	CASTMGQTHEQYF
TRBJ2-1	TRBV6-1	-	TRBD1	TGTGCCAGCAGTGAACCGGGTACAGGGGGAAATGAGCAGTTCTTC	CASSEPGTGGNEQFF
TRBJ2-7	TRBV28	-	-	TGTGCCAGCAGCCGTCCCCCCGGGGAAGACGAGCAGTACTTC	CASSRPPGEDEQYF
TRBJ1-5	TRBV6-6	few	-	TGTGCCAGCGCCCCTGCGAGCAATCAGCCCCAGCATTTT	CASAPASNQPQHF
TRBJ2-3	TRBV2	-	-	TGTGCCAGCAGTGATGGCGGAGGGGGGGCAGATACGCAGTATTTT	CASSDGGGGADTQYF
TRBJ2-5	TRBV5-4	-	-	TGTGCCAGCAGCTTGGTCGCTTCTCAAGAGACCCAGTACTTC	CASSLVASQETQYF
TRBJ2-7	TRBV15	once	-	TGTGCCACCAGCGGCCACACCACGGGAGAGCAGTACTTC	CATSGHTTGEQYF
TRBJ2-7	TRBV6-1	-	TRBD1	TGTGCCAGCAGTGAAGGGGGGACAGGGTACTACGAGCAGTACTTC	CASSEGGTGYYEQYF
TRBJ1-4	TRBV13	-	-	TGTGCCAGCAGCTTGGGGGCGACCTATGAAAAACTGTTTTTT	CASSLGATYEKLFF
TRBJ2-1	TRBV7-3	few	TRBD2	TGTGCCAGCAGCTTGGCGGGAGTGGCAAATGAGCAGTTCTTC	CASSLAGVANEQFF
TRBJ1-2	TRBV18	-	TRBD1	TGTGCCAGCTCACCGGCATCGGCGGACAGGGGGTACTGGTCCTATGGCTACACCTTC	CASSPASADRGYWSYGYTF
TRBJ2-7	TRBV4-1	few	TRBD2	TGCGCCAGCAGCCATGGAGGGAGGGGCGACTACGAGCAGTACTTC	CASSHGGRGDYEQYF
TRBJ1-2	TRBV7-9	-	-	TGTGCCAGCAGCTTAGAGTCGGGCCGTGGCTACACCTTC	CASSLESGRGYTF
TRBJ2-2	TRBV11-2	-	TRBD2	TGTGCCAGCAGCTTTAGCGGGAGGGGAACCGGGGAGCTGTTTTTT	CASSFSGRGTGELFF
TRBJ2-7	TRBV5-6	-	TRBD2	TGTGCCAGCAGCTTCGGGACTAGCGCTCTATCCGAGCAGTACTTC	CASSFGTSALSEQYF